The 21 T cell receptor beta chains listed next were all sequenced from one sample in a study of blood T cell repertoires in COVID-19. Here immunoSEQ multiplex PCR was the method, and the copy in TCRdb shows in-frame clones only, minus some. Of more than 200,000 clones in the sample, roughly 86% were seen once. The sample was peripheral blood. The source is a woman aged 60-70 years with COVID-19, enrolled during active disease.

The V call is TRBV6-6, the J call TRBJ1-2; 7 bases agree with TRBD1. CDR3 length equals 13 residues. Germline V gene lookup returns CDR1 MNHNY and CDR2 SVGAGI (reference sequence). V lost 7 bases to trimming and J lost 9 bases; unmatched junction nucleotides: 11. CDR3 protein: CASNPGQAFRYTF. CDR3 nucleotides: TGTGCCAGCAACCCCGGACAGGCCTTTCGCTACACCTTC.

The J gene is TRBJ2-3, the V gene TRBV19, with D uncertain. Germline loops: CDR1 LNHDA, CDR2 SQIVND (reference sequence). Trimming removed 3 bases at V and 3 bases at J, with 10 bases between. The CDR3 extends over 14 amino acids. CDR3 sequence reads: CASSIGGITDTQYF. The CDR3 DNA is TGTGCCAGTAGTATTGGCGGAATAACAGATACGCAGTATTTT.

This rearrangement joins TRBV5-1 to TRBJ1-4, with D possibly TRBD1 on 6 matching bases. The CDR3 totals 15 residues. Looked up from germline, CDR1 is SGHRS and CDR2 is YFSETQ. The germline V and J ends were trimmed by 3 bases and 4 bases, with 13 bases remaining between them. The CDR3 bases are TGCGCCAGCAGCTCCGATGGGGGCCTTAATGAAAAACTGTTTTTT. It translates to CASSSDGGLNEKLFF.

This chain links TRBV7-2 with TRBJ2-1, with D perhaps matching TRBD1 (5 bases). The CDR3 sequence is 14 residues long. From germline, CDR1 is SGHTA and CDR2 FQGNSA. V was trimmed by 7 bases and J by 2 bases, leaving 12 bases between them. The CDR3 loop is CASTETEPYNEQFF. Here the CDR3 DNA reads TGTGCCAGCACCGAGACAGAACCCTACAATGAGCAGTTCTTC.

This clone has a handful of counts. V and J are TRBV4-2 and TRBJ2-7; 10 positions match TRBD2. This CDR3 contains 16 residues. CDR1 and CDR2 from the germline V gene are LGHNA and YNFKEQ. V lost 1 base, J lost 2 bases, and 5 bases stayed unmatched. The chain's CDR3 is CASSQGVLAGAYEQYF. In DNA form, the CDR3 reads TGTGCCAGCAGCCAAGGGGTCCTAGCGGGAGCCTACGAGCAGTACTTC.

J is TRBJ2-2 and V is TRBV11-3; 8 positions match TRBD2. The CDR3 contains 16 residues. Germline V lookup: CDR1 SGHNT, CDR2 YENEEA. V lost 1 base to trimming and J lost 4 bases; unmatched junction nucleotides: 5. The CDR3 region has the DNA TGTGCCAGCAGCTTAGGTGGGACTAGGAGCACCGGGGAGCTGTTTTTT. Protein: CASSLGGTRSTGELFF.

The rearrangement joins TRBV2 to TRBJ1-5; D possibly corresponds to TRBD1 (6 bases). Germline CDR1 and CDR2: SNHLY and FYNNEI. Trimming took off 1 base at V and 7 bases at J, with 11 bases between the two ends. The CDR3 sequence is 14 residues long. CDR3 in DNA: TGTGCCAGCAGTGAAGTGAGGGGGAGCCAGCCCCAGCATTTT. The encoded protein is CASSEVRGSQPQHF.

The chain links TRBV6-6 to TRBJ1-1; 10 nucleotides align to TRBD1. V dropped 7 bases and J dropped 6; count of bases not matched to a gene: 11. CDR1 MNHNY and CDR2 SVGAGI come from the germline V gene (reference sequence). This CDR3 is 15 amino acids long. In DNA, the CDR3 is TGTGCCAGCACCACAGGGGACAGGGGATTCCCTGAAGCTTTCTTT. Its translation is CASTTGDRGFPEAFF.

Note on this clone: The same CDR3 is also encoded by other DNA sequences in this sample. This chain links TRBV15 with TRBJ2-1, with 8 bases identical to TRBD1. V lost 0 bases to trimming and J lost 2 bases; unmatched junction nucleotides: 6. The CDR3 covers 17 residues. Germline CDR1 LNHNV, CDR2 YYDKDF (reference sequence). The CDR3 DNA reads as TGTGCCACCAGCAGAGATCGGCAGGGGGCTGCCTACAATGAGCAGTTCTTC. Translating gives CATSRDRQGAAYNEQFF.

The chain is built from TRBV10-3 and TRBJ2-7; D perhaps matches TRBD2 (5 bases). This CDR3 spans 13 amino acids. Germline-derived CDR1 and CDR2 are ENHRY and SYGVKD. V was shortened by 11 bases and J by 6 bases, with 20 bases between the two germline ends. The DNA of the CDR3 is TGTGCCCTCGCCGCGGGTCTGGGCCGCGAGCAGTACTTC. Amino acid sequence: CALAAGLGREQYF.

In regard to this clone: Other DNA sequences of this sample code for an identical CDR3. The rearrangement joins TRBV6-5 to TRBJ1-5; a possible D gene is TRBD1 (6 bases). In germline, CDR1 is MNHEY, CDR2 SVGAGI. V was clipped by 5 bases and J by 7 bases, with 15 bases between them. The CDR3 totals 14 residues. The CDR3 DNA sequence: TGTGCCAGCAGTAGGGGACAAGGCGCCCAGCCCCAGCATTTT. As protein: CASSRGQGAQPQHF.

The chain employs TRBV11-2 and TRBJ1-1; maybe TRBD1 (5 bases). Germline loops: CDR1 SGHAT, CDR2 FQNNGV. The V gene lost 0 bases and the J gene lost 2 bases, with 25 bases spanning the gap. CDR3 length: 20 residues. The CDR3 region has the DNA TGTGCCAGCAGCTTAGATCTAAGCTCGGGGGTTGGTCCCCCTAACACTGAAGCTTTCTTT. It codes for CASSLDLSSGVGPPNTEAFF.

This clone has only one observation. The chain is built from TRBV24-1 and TRBJ2-3; 7 bases agree with TRBD1. CDR1 is KGHDR, CDR2 SFDVKD, per germline. The CDR3 contains 14 residues. The trim removed 3 bases at V and 6 bases at J, leaving 5 bases unmatched. The DNA of the CDR3 is TGTGCCACCAGTGATGAGACAGGGTGGGATACGCAGTATTTT. Translated: CATSDETGWDTQYF.

In this sample, this clone turned up a few times. The V and J genes are TRBV7-3 and TRBJ1-1; no clear D gene. CDR3 size: 13 residues. Germline values: CDR1 SGHTA, CDR2 FQGTGA. The germline V and J ends were trimmed by 5 bases and 1 base, with 8 bases remaining between them. In DNA, the CDR3 is TGTGCCAGCAGCCCCGGGTCGAACACTGAAGCTTTCTTT. This gives the protein CASSPGSNTEAFF. Based on the CDR3 plus reference TRBV7-3 and TRBJ1-1, the full variable domain is GAGVSQTPSNKVTEKGKYVELRCDPISGHTALYWYRQSLGQGPEFLIYFQGTGAADDSGLPNDRFFAVRPEGSVSTLKIQRTERGDSAVYLCASSPGSNTEAFFGQGTRLTVV.

The chain recombines TRBV28 with TRBJ2-3; 8 bases line up with TRBD1. Germline trimming cut 3 bases from V and 5 bases from J; bases unmatched to any gene: 10. Germline loops: CDR1 MDHEN, CDR2 SYDVKM. This CDR3 comprises 16 residues. The CDR3 DNA is TGTGCCAGCAGTTTGGGGCCAGGGGGGACAGGAGATACGCAGTATTTT. Its protein is CASSLGPGGTGDTQYF.

CDR3: CASRAGTGVPKITFEYGYTF. The CDR3 nucleotides read TGTGCCAGCAGGGCAGGGACAGGGGTTCCAAAAATTACTTTTGAATATGGCTACACCTTC. The J gene is TRBJ1-2, the V gene TRBV2; 10 nucleotides align to TRBD1. The CDR3 has 20 amino acids. Germline values: CDR1 SNHLY, CDR2 FYNNEI. The trim removed 6 bases at V and 5 bases at J, leaving 24 bases unmatched.

This chain connects TRBV6-5 to TRBJ2-1; a possible D gene is TRBD2 (6 bases). The CDR3 is 13 amino acids. Germline CDR1 is MNHEY and CDR2 is SVGAGI. Trimming shortened V by 6 bases and J by 5 bases, and 11 bases separated the two germline ends. CDR3 in amino acids: CASRMTRNNEQFF. CDR3 DNA: TGTGCCAGCAGAATGACTAGGAACAATGAGCAGTTCTTC.

This clone was detected a few times. Compared with germline, one end of the junction differs, possibly owing to a read error. The CDR3 region has the DNA TGTGCCAGCACCTTATTTGGGATAGCGGGACGGTACACCTACAATGAGCAGTTCTTC. The encoded protein is CASTLFGIAGRYTYNEQFF. V and J are TRBV7-8 and TRBJ2-1, with 8 bases lining up with TRBD2. The CDR3 spans 19 residues. Germline values: CDR1 SGHVS, CDR2 FQNEAQ.

J is TRBJ1-2 and V is TRBV28; a weak D match, TRBD1 (6 bases). CDR1 is MDHEN, CDR2 SYDVKM, per germline. This CDR3 comprises 13 residues. The V gene lost 1 base and the J gene lost 5 bases, with 8 bases spanning the gap. The CDR3 is CASSLSGEYGYTF. The CDR3 DNA reads TGTGCCAGCAGTTTATCAGGGGAGTATGGCTACACCTTC.

CDR3 DNA: TGTGCCAGCAGTTACCAGGGAACCGGAGAGACCCAGTACTTC. This gives the protein CASSYQGTGETQYF. The gene calls are TRBV6-5 and TRBJ2-5; a weak D match, TRBD1 (5 bases). The germline V and J ends were trimmed by 2 bases and 4 bases, with 11 bases remaining between them. The CDR3 loop spans 14 amino acids. Looked up from germline, CDR1 is MNHEY and CDR2 is SVGAGI.

The rearrangement joins TRBV6-5 to TRBJ1-2; 7 bases line up with TRBD1. This CDR3 region has 13 residues. With 6 bases clipped from V and 2 bases from J, the junction kept 3 bases outside the gene matches. The germline gives CDR1 MNHEY, CDR2 SVGAGI. This chain's CDR3 is CASRPTGNYGYTF. CDR3 nucleotides: TGTGCCAGCAGGCCGACAGGGAACTATGGCTACACCTTC.